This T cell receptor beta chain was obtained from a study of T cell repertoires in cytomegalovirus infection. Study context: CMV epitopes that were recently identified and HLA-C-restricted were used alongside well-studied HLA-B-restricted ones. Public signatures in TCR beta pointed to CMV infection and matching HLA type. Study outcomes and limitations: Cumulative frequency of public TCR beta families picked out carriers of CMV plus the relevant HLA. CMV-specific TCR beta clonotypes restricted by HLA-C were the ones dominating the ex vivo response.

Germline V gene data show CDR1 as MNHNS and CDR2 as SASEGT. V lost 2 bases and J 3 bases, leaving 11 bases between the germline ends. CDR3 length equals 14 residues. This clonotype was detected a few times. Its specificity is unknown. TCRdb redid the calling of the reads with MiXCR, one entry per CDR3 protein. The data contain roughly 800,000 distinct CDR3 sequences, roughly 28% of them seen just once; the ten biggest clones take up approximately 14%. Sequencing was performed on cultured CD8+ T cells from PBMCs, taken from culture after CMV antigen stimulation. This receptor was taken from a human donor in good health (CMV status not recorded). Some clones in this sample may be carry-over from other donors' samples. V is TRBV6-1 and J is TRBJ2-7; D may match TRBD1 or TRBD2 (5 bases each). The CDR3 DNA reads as TGTGCCAGCAGTGAACAGGGAGACGGCTACGAGCAGTACTTC. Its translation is CASSEQGDGYEQYF.